This TCR beta chain came from a study of T cell repertoires in cytomegalovirus infection. Study details: CMV infection and matching HLA type were both indicated by public TCR beta signatures.

Findings of the study overall: Pooled public TCR beta family frequency picked out CMV carriers with the relevant HLA. HLA-C-restricted CMV-specific TCR beta clonotypes prevailed in the ex vivo response.

This clonotype has a handful of counts. The target antigen is unknown. V dropped 0 bases and J dropped 9 bases, with 15 bases sitting between them. The CDR3 covers 15 residues. The germline V gene has CDR1 MNHEY and CDR2 SVGAGI. TCRdb redid the calling of the reads with MiXCR, one entry per CDR3 protein. Of roughly 920,000 distinct CDR3 sequences in the sample, roughly 30% were seen once. The V gene is TRBV6-5, the J gene TRBJ2-1; a possible D gene is TRBD1 (7 bases). This receptor was taken from a human donor in good health (CMV status not recorded). Some clones in this sample may be carry-over from other donors' samples. The sample in question was cultured CD8+ T cells from PBMCs, obtained from culture after CMV antigen stimulation. In nucleotides, the CDR3 is TGTGCCAGCAGTTACTCAGGGGGCGGGGTAAGTGAGCAGTTCTTC. It codes for CASSYSGGGVSEQFF.